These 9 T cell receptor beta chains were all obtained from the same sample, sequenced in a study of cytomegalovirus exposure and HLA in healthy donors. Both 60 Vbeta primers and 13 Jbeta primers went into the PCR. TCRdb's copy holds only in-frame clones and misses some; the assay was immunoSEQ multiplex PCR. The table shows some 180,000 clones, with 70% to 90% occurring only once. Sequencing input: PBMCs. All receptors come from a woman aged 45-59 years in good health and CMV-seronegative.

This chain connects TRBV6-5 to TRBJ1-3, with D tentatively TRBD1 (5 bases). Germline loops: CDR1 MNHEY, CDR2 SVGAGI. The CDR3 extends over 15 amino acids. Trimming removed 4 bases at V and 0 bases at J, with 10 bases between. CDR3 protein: CASSSFGGSGNTIYF. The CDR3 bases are TGTGCCAGCAGTTCCTTCGGGGGCTCTGGAAACACCATATATTTT.

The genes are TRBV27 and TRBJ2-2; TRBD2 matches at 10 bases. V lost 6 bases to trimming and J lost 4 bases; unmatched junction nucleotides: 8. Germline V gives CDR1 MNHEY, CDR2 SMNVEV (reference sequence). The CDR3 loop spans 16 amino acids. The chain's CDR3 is CASRSLAGVGTGELFF. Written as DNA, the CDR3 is TGTGCCAGCAGATCGCTAGCGGGAGTGGGCACCGGGGAGCTGTTTTTT.

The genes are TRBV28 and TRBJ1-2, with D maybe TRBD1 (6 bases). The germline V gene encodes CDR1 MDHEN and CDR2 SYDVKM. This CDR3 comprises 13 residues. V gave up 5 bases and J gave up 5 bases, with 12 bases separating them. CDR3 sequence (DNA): TGTGCCAGCAGTATCCTAACAGGGTATGGCTACACCTTC. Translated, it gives CASSILTGYGYTF.

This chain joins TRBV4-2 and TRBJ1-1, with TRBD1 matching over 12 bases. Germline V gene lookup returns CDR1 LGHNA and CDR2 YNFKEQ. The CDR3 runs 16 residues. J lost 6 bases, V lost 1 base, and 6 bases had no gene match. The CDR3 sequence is CASSQGGTGGAAEAFF. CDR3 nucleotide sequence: TGTGCCAGCAGCCAAGGGGGGACAGGGGGCGCGGCTGAAGCTTTCTTT.

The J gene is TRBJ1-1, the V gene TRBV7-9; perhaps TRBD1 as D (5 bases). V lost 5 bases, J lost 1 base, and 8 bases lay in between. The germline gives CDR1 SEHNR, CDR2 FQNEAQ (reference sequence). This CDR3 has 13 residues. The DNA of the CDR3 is TGTGCCAGCAGCCCCGGACAGAACACTGAAGCTTTCTTT. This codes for CASSPGQNTEAFF.

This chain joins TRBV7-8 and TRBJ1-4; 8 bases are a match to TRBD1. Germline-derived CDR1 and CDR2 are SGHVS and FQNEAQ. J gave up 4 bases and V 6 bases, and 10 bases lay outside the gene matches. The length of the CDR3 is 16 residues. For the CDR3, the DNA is TGTGCCAGCAGTACCCGGGCAGGACAGGGTAATGAAAAACTGTTTTTT. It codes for CASSTRAGQGNEKLFF.

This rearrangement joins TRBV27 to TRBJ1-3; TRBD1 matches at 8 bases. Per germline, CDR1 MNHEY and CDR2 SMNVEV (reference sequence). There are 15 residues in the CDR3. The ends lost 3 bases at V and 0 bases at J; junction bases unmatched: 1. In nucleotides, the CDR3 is TGTGCCAGCAGTTTCACAGGGGGCTCTGGAAACACCATATATTTT. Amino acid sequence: CASSFTGGSGNTIYF.

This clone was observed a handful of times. In DNA form, the CDR3 reads TGTGCCAGCAGCCTGAGATCAGGGGCTGAAGCTTTCTTT. This codes for CASSLRSGAEAFF. The chain carries TRBV5-4 and TRBJ1-1, with D possibly TRBD1 on 6 matching bases. The V gene lost 4 bases and the J gene lost 6 bases, with 13 bases spanning the gap. The CDR3 is 13 residues long. The germline V gene has CDR1 SGHNT and CDR2 YYREEE (reference sequence).

CDR3 loop: CASSPSYVPGTEAFF. In DNA form, the CDR3 reads TGTGCCAGCTCACCTTCATACGTACCCGGCACTGAAGCTTTCTTT. The V call is TRBV18, the J call TRBJ1-1; the D is unclear. Trimming removed 3 bases at V and 4 bases at J, with 15 bases between. CDR3 length equals 15 residues. CDR1 and CDR2 from the germline V gene are KGHSH and LQKENI. The whole variable domain, remainder taken from reference TRBV18 and TRBJ1-1, is NAGVMQNPRHLVRRRGQEARLRCSPMKGHSHVYWYRQLPEEGLKFMVYLQKENIIDESGMPKERFSAEFPKEGPSILRIQQVVRGDSAAYFCASSPSYVPGTEAFFGQGTRLTVV.